This T cell receptor beta chain appears in the sequencing data of a study of T-cell reconstitution after alpha-beta-depleted transplantation in children. Overall study results and limits: About two months after transplant, alpha-beta T cells reportedly came from several hundred expanded graft clones. T-cell numbers and diversity one year post-transplant derived largely from freshly generated T cells.

This CDR3 is 16 amino acids long. V lost 10 bases to trimming and J lost 4 bases; unmatched junction nucleotides: 15. In the case of this clonotype: The antigen is not known.

Molecular barcoding with unique molecular identifiers was used for the TCRbeta library. TCRdb used MiXCR to reprocess the PCR reads, holding one entry per CDR3 protein. The table has about 980,000 distinct CDR3 sequences, about 29% seen once. This sequence was found in a boy under two years old who had a stem cell transplant for SCID, so the T cells may come from the graft donor. The material sequenced was PBMCs, mostly from graft donor cells, taken 360 days after TCRalphabeta/CD19-depleted stem cell transplant. J is TRBJ1-1 and V is TRBV12-3 or TRBV12-4, with TRBD1 identical over 10 bases. In DNA form, the CDR3 reads TGTGCCACCCTTAAAAGACAGGGGGCCTTGGGCACTGAAGCTTTCTTT. This codes for CATLKRQGALGTEAFF.